A single sample gave rise to the 17 T cell receptor beta chains below, sequenced in a study of tissue T cells after allogeneic stem cell transplantation. Using immunoSEQ multiplex PCR, the repertoire was profiled, and TCRdb retains in-frame clones only, with some absent. This sample has some 8,300 clones; roughly 44% occur once, and the top ten carry 1.4% to 1.5%. Time point meaning: mouse harvest day 7 after allogeneic transplant. Each mouse received 10^7 T-cell-depleted marrow cells plus 10^6 splenic CD5+ T cells by tail vein. Source material: skin. The receptors stem from a female BALB/c mouse given C57BL/6 T cells with graft-versus-host disease after an allogeneic hematopoietic cell transplant.

With regard to this clone: Gene labels here are mouse ones. The read terminates 1 residue before the CDR3 end, so the remaining end is supplied by the germline J gene. The rearrangement joins TRBV15 to TRBJ1-1, with a tentative D call TRBD1 (5 bases). The CDR3 has 13 residues. Germline V gives CDR1 SGHND, CDR2 FRSKSL. V was shortened by 5 bases and J by 0 bases, with 7 bases between the two germline ends. The CDR3 bases that were read are TGTGCCAGCAGTCGGACATCAAACACAGAAGTCTTC. It specifies CASSRTSNTEVF. Given in full, the CDR3 is CASSRTSNTEVFF. The variable domain in full, completed from reference TRBV15 and TRBJ1-1, reads DAGVTQTPRHEVAEKGQTIILKCEPVSGHNDLFWYRQTKIQGLELLSYFRSKSLMEDGGAFKDRFKAEMLNSSFSTLKIQPTEPKDSAVYLCASSRTSNTEVFFGKGTRLTVV.

A word on this clone: Genes here carry mouse names. The read comes to an end 1 residue before the CDR3 does, leaving the germline J gene to fill in the end. The V and J genes are TRBV3 and TRBJ1-3; 8 nucleotides agree with TRBD1. In germline, CDR1 is SNHLY, CDR2 FYNGKV (reference sequence). The CDR3 is 14 residues long. Trimming at V came to 5 bases and at J to 0 bases, leaving 0 bases not matched to a gene. The sequenced part of the CDR3 DNA is TGTGCCAGCAGCGGACAGGGTTCTGGAAATACGCTCTAT. Its translation is CASSGQGSGNTLY. From start to end, the CDR3 is CASSGQGSGNTLYF.

As regards this clone: Genes and germline come from the mouse. The CDR3 end falls 1 residue outside the read, so it is completed with the germline J gene. The chain links TRBV5 to TRBJ2-7, with 8 nucleotides matching TRBD1. V was clipped by 0 bases and J by 3 bases; unmatched bases: 1. In germline, CDR1 is LGHNA, CDR2 YNLKQL (reference sequence). The CDR3 length is 14 residues. Partial CDR3 DNA: TGTGCCAGCAGCCAAGACAGGGGGCTCTATGAACAGTAC. As protein: CASSQDRGLYEQY. The full CDR3 is CASSQDRGLYEQYF.

Points on this clone: Genes and germline are mouse. From the germline J gene comes the end of the CDR3, since the read stops 1 residue before it. This rearrangement joins TRBV24 to TRBJ1-1; D remains unclear. Germline loops: CDR1 KGHTA, CDR2 FRNEEI. The germline V and J ends were trimmed by 5 bases and 0 bases, with 10 bases remaining between them. CDR3 length: 14 amino acids. CDR3 sequence: CASSSPTPNTEVFF. The part of the CDR3 DNA that was read is TGTGCCAGCAGTTCCCCCACCCCAAACACAGAAGTCTTC.

In the case of this clone: Genes and germline are mouse. The missing CDR3 end, 1 residue past where the read stops, is filled in from the germline J gene. V usage is TRBV31 and J usage is TRBJ2-4; 11 positions agree with TRBD2. CDR3 size: 14 residues. Germline V CDR1 and CDR2: GKSSPN, SITVG. The V gene end was trimmed by 3 bases and the J gene end by 4 bases; junction bases not matched to a gene: 3. The DNA read from the CDR3 is TGTGCCTGGAGAGACTGGGGGGGTGAAAACACCTTGTAC. Translated: CAWRDWGGENTLY. The whole CDR3 sequence reads CAWRDWGGENTLYF. Full variable domain (outside the CDR3, taken from reference TRBV31 and TRBJ2-4): AQTIHQWPVAEIKAVGSPLSLGCTIKGKSSPNLYWYWQATGGTLQQLFYSITVGQVESVVQLNLSASRPKDDQFILSTEKLLLSHSGFYLCAWRDWGGENTLYFGAGTRLSVL.

About this clone: Mouse germline and gene names are used. From the germline J gene comes the end of the CDR3, since the read stops 1 residue before it. V gene TRBV31 combines with J gene TRBJ2-5; 9 positions agree with TRBD2. Germline CDR1 is GKSSPN and CDR2 is SITVG. The V and J ends lost 0 bases and 0 bases, in that order; junction bases with no gene match: 4. The CDR3 contains 16 residues. The CDR3 bases that were read are TGTGCCTGGAGTCTAGGCTGGGGGGGTAACCAAGACACCCAGTAC. The encoded protein is CAWSLGWGGNQDTQY. The whole CDR3 sequence reads CAWSLGWGGNQDTQYF. Filled out from reference TRBV31 and TRBJ2-5, the complete variable domain reads AQTIHQWPVAEIKAVGSPLSLGCTIKGKSSPNLYWYWQATGGTLQQLFYSITVGQVESVVQLNLSASRPKDDQFILSTEKLLLSHSGFYLCAWSLGWGGNQDTQYFGPGTRLLVL.

The sample holds a few counts of this clone. Germline and genes here are mouse. Other DNA sequences within the sample encode an identical CDR3. The sequenced part of the CDR3 DNA is TGTGCCAGCAGTCTACAGGGTGCAAACTCCGACTACACC. Residues: CASSLQGANSDYT. The whole CDR3 region reads CASSLQGANSDYTF. V is TRBV26 and J is TRBJ1-2, with D perhaps TRBD1 (6 bases). The read comes to an end 1 residue before the CDR3 does, leaving the germline J gene to fill in the end. Looked up from germline, CDR1 is KGHPV and CDR2 is FQNQEV (reference sequence). The CDR3 is 14 amino acids. V gave up 3 bases and J gave up 0 bases, with 8 bases separating them. The complete variable domain, with remaining parts taken from reference TRBV26 and TRBJ1-2, reads NSKVIQTPRYLVKGQGQKAKMRCIPEKGHPVVFWYQQNKNNEFKFLINFQNQEVLQQIDMTEKRFSAECPSNSPCSLEIQSSEAGDSALYLCASSLQGANSDYTFGSGTRLLVI.

In the case of this clone: These gene names are mouse names. The CDR3 end falls 1 residue outside the read, so it is completed with the germline J gene. V gene TRBV15 combines with J gene TRBJ1-2; TRBD1 aligns across 10 bases. The CDR3 is 15 residues long. Germline V lookup: CDR1 SGHND, CDR2 FRSKSL. J gave up 3 bases and V 6 bases, and 7 bases lay outside the gene matches. The CDR3 sequence: CASSRQGALDSDYTF. The CDR3 bases that were read are TGTGCCAGCAGCCGACAGGGGGCGCTGGACTCCGACTACACC.

This clone has just a few counts. The gene symbols are mouse symbols. Coverage ceases 1 residue before the CDR3 finishes, and the germline J gene fills in the end. This chain joins TRBV4 and TRBJ2-7, with 11 bases identical to TRBD2. The CDR3 has 14 residues. Germline V lookup: CDR1 LGHDT, CDR2 YNNKQL (reference sequence). V shed 4 bases, J shed 2 bases, and the junction held 1 base outside the gene matches. Incomplete CDR3 DNA: TGTGCCAGCAGCTTGACTGGGGGGGCCTATGAACAGTAC. Its translation: CASSLTGGAYEQY. The whole CDR3 region reads CASSLTGGAYEQYF.

With regard to this clone: The gene names given are mouse names. Read data end 1 residue before the CDR3 end; the end is taken from the germline J gene. The rearrangement joins TRBV17 to TRBJ2-5; tentative D call: TRBD1 (6 bases). The CDR3 length is 14 residues. Germline CDR1 MNHDT, CDR2 YYDKIL. V lost 6 bases, J lost 3 bases, and 13 bases lay in between. The sequenced CDR3 bases are TGTGCTAGCAGCCCCTTTGGACAGCAAGACACCCAGTAC. It codes for CASSPFGQQDTQY. The whole CDR3 sequence reads CASSPFGQQDTQYF.

As for this clone: Gene names are the mouse ones. The read ends 1 residue shy of where the CDR3 ends; the end is completed using the germline J gene. The chain is built from TRBV12-2 and TRBJ2-5, with a weak D call TRBD1 (6 bases). CDR3 length: 13 residues. With 4 bases removed from V and 2 bases from J, the gap between germline ends came to 9 bases. Germline V gene lookup returns CDR1 SGHLS and CDR2 HYDKME. The CDR3 bases that were read are TGTGCCAGCTCCGGGACATTCCAAGACACCCAGTAC. Amino acid sequence: CASSGTFQDTQY. In full, the CDR3 reads CASSGTFQDTQYF.

As for this clone: The listed genes are named as in mouse. The DNA ends 1 residue before the CDR3 does, and the rest of the CDR3 is filled in from the germline J gene. The same CDR3 is also encoded by other DNA sequences in this sample. The chain has TRBV26 and TRBJ2-5, with D uncertain. CDR3 size: 13 residues. From germline, CDR1 is KGHPV and CDR2 FQNQEV (reference sequence). V shed 2 bases and J shed 0 bases, with 3 bases lying between them. The CDR3 DNA, read in part, is TGTGCCAGCAGTCTGCCTAACCAAGACACCCAGTAC. This translates into CASSLPNQDTQY. The entire CDR3 protein reads CASSLPNQDTQYF.

Of note for this clone: Mouse germline and gene names are used. The read falls 1 residue short of the CDR3 end, and the missing part is taken from the germline J gene. The chain carries TRBV26 and TRBJ1-4; D is ambiguous. Trimming cost V 2 bases and J 0 bases, with 7 bases left between them. This CDR3 region has 15 residues. Germline V gives CDR1 KGHPV, CDR2 FQNQEV (reference sequence). CDR3 DNA (partial): TGTGCCAGCAGTCTGGAGAGAATTTCCAACGAAAGATTATTT. Translation: CASSLERISNERLF. The CDR3, in full, reads CASSLERISNERLFF.

About this clone: Germline and genes: mouse. The CDR3 end falls 1 residue outside the read, so it is completed with the germline J gene. The chain employs TRBV12-1 and TRBJ2-1; 8 bases agree with TRBD2. This CDR3 region has 14 residues. V lost 0 bases to trimming and J lost 3 bases; unmatched junction nucleotides: 0. CDR1 is SGHSN, CDR2 HYEKVE, per germline. The sequenced CDR3 bases are TGTGCCAGCTCTCTCACTGGGGGCTATGCTGAGCAGTTC. This encodes CASSLTGGYAEQF. The full CDR3 sequence reads CASSLTGGYAEQFF.

Regarding this clone: Mouse germline and gene names are used. The read terminates 1 residue ahead of where the CDR3 ends, so the germline J gene completes it. The V and J genes are TRBV13-2 and TRBJ2-2, with 9 bases fitting TRBD2. Per the germline V gene, CDR1 is NNHNN and CDR2 is SYGAGS (reference sequence). V shed 3 bases, J shed 4 bases, and the junction held 4 bases outside the gene matches. The CDR3 spans 15 residues. The CDR3 is CASGAGGGSTGQLYF. CDR3 bases read: TGTGCCAGCGGTGCTGGGGGGGGAAGCACCGGGCAGCTCTAC.

Concerning this clone itself: Gene names are mouse gene names. The read ends 1 residue before the CDR3 terminus; that terminus is restored from the germline J gene. The chain uses TRBV19 and TRBJ2-7, with 7 nucleotides matching TRBD2. The V gene end was trimmed by 2 bases and the J gene end by 0 bases; junction bases not matched to a gene: 2. Germline assignment: CDR1 FNHDT and CDR2 SITEND (reference sequence). This CDR3 contains 14 residues. The covered CDR3 bases are TGTGCCAGCAGTATGGGGGGGAGCTCCTATGAACAGTAC. Its translation: CASSMGGSSYEQY. The whole CDR3 reads CASSMGGSSYEQYF.

In the case of this clone: Gene names refer to mouse genes. The read falls 1 residue short of the CDR3 end, and the missing part is taken from the germline J gene. This chain connects TRBV26 to TRBJ2-4; D gene ambiguous. The CDR3 spans 12 residues. V lost 3 bases to trimming and J lost 5 bases, with 6 bases between them. CDR1 is KGHPV, CDR2 FQNQEV, per germline (reference sequence). CDR3 DNA (partial): TGTGCCAGCAGTCTTACGGGAAACACCTTGTAC. Residues: CASSLTGNTLY. In full, the CDR3 is CASSLTGNTLYF.